This is a list of T cell receptor beta chains from one sample in a study of cytomegalovirus exposure and HLA in healthy donors. Libraries were prepared by immunoSEQ multiplex PCR; TCRdb keeps only in-frame clonotypes and omits some of them. The sample has roughly 150,000 clones, about 83% seen once. The sequencing sample was made of PBMCs. The receptors originated from a man aged 40-50 years in good health and CMV-seropositive. CDR3s include the opening cysteine and the closing phenylalanine or tryptophan. The D gene is left open where the match is weak. Not all rows give a size; the values are once, few, many and, for expanded clones, a class.

abundance: once
d_gene: NA
v_gene: TRBV28
j_gene: TRBJ2-3
CDR3nt: TGTGCCAGCAGCACGGGACAAAGCACAGATACGCAGTATTTT
CDR3aa: CASSTGQSTDTQYF

abundance: NA
d_gene: NA
v_gene: TRBV5-1
j_gene: TRBJ2-1
CDR3nt: TGCGCCAGCAGCTTGTTAGCGGCTAACAATGAGCAGTTCTTC
CDR3aa: CASSLLAANNEQFF

abundance: NA
d_gene: TRBD1
v_gene: TRBV11-2
j_gene: TRBJ2-5
CDR3nt: TGTGCCAGCAGCTTCCGGACAGGCGGGTTCGGGAAAGAGACCCAGTACTTC
CDR3aa: CASSFRTGGFGKETQYF

abundance: NA
d_gene: NA
v_gene: TRBV28
j_gene: TRBJ2-7
CDR3nt: TGTGCCAGCAGTTTACCCCAACTCGAGCAGTACTTC
CDR3aa: CASSLPQLEQYF

abundance: NA
d_gene: TRBD1
v_gene: TRBV7-2
j_gene: TRBJ1-4
CDR3nt: TGTGCCAGCAGCTTAGAGGGGGCTCCTTATGAAAAACTGTTTTTT
CDR3aa: CASSLEGAPYEKLFF

abundance: NA
d_gene: TRBD1
v_gene: TRBV6-6
j_gene: TRBJ2-2
CDR3nt: TGTGCCAGCAGACCCGGGACAGGGGGTCCCGGGGAGCTGTTTTTT
CDR3aa: CASRPGTGGPGELFF

abundance: NA
d_gene: NA
v_gene: TRBV5-4
j_gene: TRBJ2-3
CDR3nt: TGTGCCAGCAGCTTGGGCGGGGACACAGATACGCAGTATTTT
CDR3aa: CASSLGGDTDTQYF

abundance: NA
d_gene: NA
v_gene: TRBV5-1
j_gene: TRBJ2-5
CDR3nt: TGCGCCAGCAGCTTCGGGCAAGAGACCCAGTACTTC
CDR3aa: CASSFGQETQYF

abundance: NA
d_gene: NA
v_gene: TRBV9
j_gene: TRBJ2-7
CDR3nt: TGTGCCAGCAGCGTAGGGGGGGTGGACTACGAGCAGTACTTC
CDR3aa: CASSVGGVDYEQYF

abundance: NA
d_gene: TRBD2
v_gene: TRBV27
j_gene: TRBJ2-2
CDR3nt: TGTGCCAGCAGTTGGACTAGAGGGAGCACCGGGGAGCTGTTTTTT
CDR3aa: CASSWTRGSTGELFF

abundance: few
d_gene: NA
v_gene: TRBV4-1
j_gene: TRBJ1-4
CDR3nt: TGCGCCAGCAGCCTCGGGATAACTAATGAAAAACTGTTTTTT
CDR3aa: CASSLGITNEKLFF

abundance: NA
d_gene: TRBD1
v_gene: TRBV5-4
j_gene: TRBJ2-7
CDR3nt: TGTGCCAGCAGCTTGGATGCCGGGACAGCCTACGAGCAGTACTTC
CDR3aa: CASSLDAGTAYEQYF

abundance: NA
d_gene: TRBD1
v_gene: TRBV7-2
j_gene: TRBJ1-2
CDR3nt: TGTGCCAGCCTTCCGGGACAGCACTATGGCTACACCTTC
CDR3aa: CASLPGQHYGYTF

abundance: NA
d_gene: NA
v_gene: TRBV7-2
j_gene: TRBJ2-7
CDR3nt: TGTGCCAGCAGCTTAAGCTACGAGCAGTACTTC
CDR3aa: CASSLSYEQYF

abundance: once
d_gene: NA
v_gene: TRBV5-4
j_gene: TRBJ2-7
CDR3nt: TGTGCCAGCAGCGCGTATACCGGGACTCGCTACGAGCAGTACTTC
CDR3aa: CASSAYTGTRYEQYF

abundance: NA
d_gene: TRBD2
v_gene: TRBV4-1
j_gene: TRBJ2-2
CDR3nt: TGCGCCACCAGCGGGAGGGCCTTGAGCGGGGAGCTGTTTTTT
CDR3aa: CATSGRALSGELFF

abundance: NA
d_gene: NA
v_gene: TRBV7-8
j_gene: TRBJ1-6
CDR3nt: TGTGCCAGCAGCTTAGCGGGGCAGGGCGTCAATTCACCCCTCCACTTT
CDR3aa: CASSLAGQGVNSPLHF

abundance: few
d_gene: TRBD2
v_gene: TRBV7-3
j_gene: TRBJ2-2
CDR3nt: TGTGCCAGCAGCCCGGGACTACAGAACACCGGGGAGCTGTTTTTT
CDR3aa: CASSPGLQNTGELFF

abundance: once
d_gene: TRBD2
v_gene: TRBV7-9
j_gene: TRBJ2-7
CDR3nt: TGTGCCAGCAGCGGACTAGCGGGAAGAGGGTCGAGCTCCTACGAGCAGTACTTC
CDR3aa: CASSGLAGRGSSSYEQYF

abundance: NA
d_gene: NA
v_gene: TRBV5-4
j_gene: TRBJ2-5
CDR3nt: TGCGAGCGGAAGTCGGCATACGAAGAGACCCAGTACTTC
CDR3aa: CERKSAYEETQYF

abundance: NA
d_gene: NA
v_gene: TRBV11-3
j_gene: TRBJ2-4
CDR3nt: TGTGCCAGCAGCCACGCAGGGGACATTCAGTACTTC
CDR3aa: CASSHAGDIQYF

abundance: NA
d_gene: NA
v_gene: TRBV10-3
j_gene: TRBJ2-1
CDR3nt: TGTGCCATCAGTGCGGCGGGTCGGTCGAATGAGCAGTTCTTC
CDR3aa: CAISAAGRSNEQFF

abundance: NA
d_gene: TRBD2
v_gene: TRBV2
j_gene: TRBJ2-1
CDR3nt: TGTGCCAGCAGCCCACTAGCGGGGCTTTCCCTCTACAATGAGCAGTTCTTC
CDR3aa: CASSPLAGLSLYNEQFF